The 10 T cell receptor beta chains in this list originate from one sample, sequenced in a study of cytomegalovirus exposure and HLA in healthy donors. PCR primers comprised 60 Vbeta and 13 Jbeta primers. Measured with immunoSEQ multiplex PCR; TCRdb has only the in-frame clones, and not every one. The sample table includes about 160,000 clones. Sequencing was done on a sample of PBMCs. All receptors derive from a woman aged 55-70 years in good health and CMV-seronegative.

As regards this clone: Compared with germline, one end of the junction differs, possibly owing to a read error. The CDR3 DNA is TGTGCCAGCGGTTACGAAGAGGGAACCCAGCCCCAGCATTTT. It encodes CASGYEEGTQPQHF. The rearrangement joins TRBV6-6 to TRBJ1-5; D remains ambiguous. The CDR3 runs 14 residues. Germline V gene data show CDR1 as MNHNY and CDR2 as SVGAGI (reference sequence).

The chain employs TRBV5-5 and TRBJ1-2; no clear D. The CDR3 loop spans 12 amino acids. Germline CDR1 reads SGHKS; CDR2 reads YYEKEE (reference sequence). V dropped 2 bases and J dropped 7 bases, with 9 bases sitting between them. Here the CDR3 DNA reads TGTGCCAGCAGCTTAGGAGAAGGTGGCTACACCTTC. Translation: CASSLGEGGYTF.

This chain uses TRBV7-3 with TRBJ2-5, with 11 bases that match TRBD1. Germline V gives CDR1 SGHTA, CDR2 FQGTGA. The CDR3 loop spans 13 amino acids. The V and J ends lost 8 bases and 5 bases, in that order; junction bases with no gene match: 4. The CDR3 is CASGQGAGETQYF. The CDR3 DNA reads TGTGCCAGCGGACAGGGGGCTGGGGAGACCCAGTACTTC.

The rearrangement uses TRBV11-2 and TRBJ1-1, with 10 bases identical to TRBD1. This CDR3 contains 16 residues. The germline CDR1 and CDR2 sequences are SGHAT and FQNNGV. The junction had 11 bases not matched to a gene; V was cut back by 5 bases and J by 5 bases. The CDR3 region has the DNA TGTGCCAGCAGCCCCCTCCCGGGACAGGGGAAGACTGAAGCTTTCTTT. Translated: CASSPLPGQGKTEAFF.

V gene TRBV6-5 combines with J gene TRBJ1-1, with D uncertain. V was shortened by 5 bases and J by 5 bases, with 12 bases between the two germline ends. Germline V gene sequence: CDR1 MNHEY, CDR2 SVGAGI. The CDR3 sequence is 13 residues long. CDR3 loop: CASSRLPGTEAFF. The DNA for the CDR3 is TGTGCCAGCAGTCGTTTGCCGGGGACTGAAGCTTTCTTT.

This chain joins TRBV7-3 and TRBJ1-1, with D tentatively TRBD1 (6 bases). Trimming took 2 bases from V and 1 from J, leaving 8 bases between them. Looked up from germline, CDR1 is SGHTA and CDR2 is FQGTGA. The CDR3 loop spans 14 amino acids. The CDR3 nucleotides are TGTGCCAGCAGCTTACAGGGGCGGAACACTGAAGCTTTCTTT. It yields the protein CASSLQGRNTEAFF.

DNA for the CDR3: TGTGCCAGCAGCGTAGGGGCCAGGGAGACCCAGTACTTC. Translating it yields CASSVGARETQYF. This chain joins TRBV9 and TRBJ2-5, with D unclear. Trimming took off 0 bases at V and 5 bases at J, with 8 bases between the two ends. The CDR3 has 13 amino acids. Germline V CDR1 and CDR2: SGDLS, YYNGEE. Using reference TRBV9 and TRBJ2-5 for the parts outside the CDR3, the full variable domain is DSGVTQTPKHLITATGQRVTLRCSPRSGDLSVYWYQQSLDQGLQFLIQYYNGEERAKGNILERFSAQQFPDLHSELNLSSLELGDSALYFCASSVGARETQYFGPGTRLLVL.

The chain is built from TRBV7-9 and TRBJ2-5, with 8 bases that match TRBD2. The ends lost 5 bases at V and 0 bases at J; junction bases unmatched: 5. The CDR3 loop spans 15 amino acids. Germline CDR1 SEHNR, CDR2 FQNEAQ (reference sequence). The CDR3 sequence is CASSPGLDNQETQYF. The CDR3 DNA is TGTGCCAGCAGCCCGGGACTAGACAACCAAGAGACCCAGTACTTC.

This rearrangement joins TRBV18 to TRBJ2-4; 8 bases align to TRBD2. V gave up 3 bases and J gave up 4 bases; unmatched junction bases: 11. CDR1 is KGHSH and CDR2 is LQKENI in the germline V gene. The CDR3 has 17 amino acids. This CDR3 reads CASSPSTLAGGKNIQYF. The CDR3 nucleotides read TGTGCCAGCTCACCTAGCACTCTTGCGGGGGGAAAAAACATTCAGTACTTC. The complete variable domain, with remaining parts taken from reference TRBV18 and TRBJ2-4, reads NAGVMQNPRHLVRRRGQEARLRCSPMKGHSHVYWYRQLPEEGLKFMVYLQKENIIDESGMPKERFSAEFPKEGPSILRIQQVVRGDSAAYFCASSPSTLAGGKNIQYFGAGTRLSVL.

The chain couples TRBV10-3 to TRBJ1-2, with D possibly matching TRBD1 (6 bases). V was pared by 6 bases and J by 3 bases, with 17 bases between. This CDR3 comprises 15 residues. Germline assignment: CDR1 ENHRY and CDR2 SYGVKD. In nucleotides, the CDR3 is TGTGCCATCAGCCCCTGGGTTGGGGGCGACTATGGCTACACCTTC. Translating it yields CAISPWVGGDYGYTF.